A single sample is the source of the 11 T cell receptor beta chains below, sequenced in a study of tumor T cells in aggressive B-cell lymphoma. Produced via immunoSEQ multiplex PCR; TCRdb's table is partial and in-frame only. The repertoire includes about 2,100 clones, approximately 84% of them detected once, and 19% sits in the top ten. The source material was tumor tissue. The receptor set was obtained from an adult with diffuse large B cell lymphoma.

The chain employs TRBV19 and TRBJ1-1; D not certain. The CDR3 length is 13 residues. In germline, CDR1 is LNHDA, CDR2 SQIVND (reference sequence). V was trimmed by 8 bases and J by 7 bases, leaving 17 bases between them. Here the CDR3 reads CASEKRSGIEAFF. The CDR3 nucleotides read TGTGCCAGTGAAAAACGATCGGGTATTGAAGCTTTCTTT.

In this sample, this clone turned up once. The V call is TRBV19, the J call TRBJ2-2, with TRBD2 as a possible D gene (6 bases). V was trimmed by 3 bases and J by 6 bases, leaving 8 bases between them. The germline V gene has CDR1 LNHDA and CDR2 SQIVND (reference sequence). This CDR3 is built from 13 residues. The CDR3 loop is CASSIRGSGELFF. In DNA, the CDR3 is TGTGCCAGTAGTATCCGGGGGTCCGGGGAGCTGTTTTTT.

J is TRBJ1-2 and V is TRBV21-1. TRBV21-1 is termed a pseudogene. CDR3 size: 18 residues. CDR3 region: CASSKGPWGGTTNYGYTF. CDR3 DNA sequence: TGTGCCAGCAGCAAAGGCCCTTGGGGAGGGACCACTAACTATGGCTACACCTTC.

This clone occurred once. The chain has TRBV9 and TRBJ2-5; D is perhaps TRBD2 (6 bases). CDR1 and CDR2 (germline): SGDLS, YYNGEE. The germline V and J ends were trimmed by 4 bases and 4 bases, with 14 bases remaining between them. This CDR3 is built from 14 residues. The CDR3 DNA sequence: TGTGCCAGCAGCCCCGGGATTAGCGGAGAGACCCAGTACTTC. Amino acid sequence: CASSPGISGETQYF.

This chain uses TRBV19 with TRBJ1-1; D might be TRBD1 (5 bases). CDR3 size: 15 residues. Germline CDR1 reads LNHDA; CDR2 reads SQIVND (reference sequence). Trimming took 1 base from V and 7 from J, leaving 16 bases between them. CDR3 region: CASSIAGAGRGEAFF. The CDR3 coding sequence is TGTGCCAGTAGTATAGCAGGAGCAGGGAGGGGTGAAGCTTTCTTT.

The chain has TRBV6-1 and TRBJ2-3; D is perhaps TRBD2 (5 bases). There are 15 residues in the CDR3. V gave up 0 bases and J gave up 0 bases, with 7 bases separating them. Germline CDR1 MNHNS, CDR2 SASEGT. For the CDR3, the DNA is TGTGCCAGCAGTGAAGCGCCGGGGAGCACAGATACGCAGTATTTT. It is translated as CASSEAPGSTDTQYF.

The gene calls are TRBV5-1 and TRBJ1-5, with 10 bases aligning to TRBD1. With 0 bases clipped from V and 2 bases from J, the junction kept 8 bases outside the gene matches. Germline V gene data show CDR1 as SGHRS and CDR2 as YFSETQ. This CDR3 is 18 amino acids long. CDR3 loop: CASSLGPDRGFGNQPQHF. The CDR3 nucleotides read TGCGCCAGCAGCTTGGGGCCGGACAGGGGGTTTGGCAATCAGCCCCAGCATTTT. Combining the CDR3 with reference TRBV5-1 and TRBJ1-5 gives the whole variable domain KAGVTQTPRYLIKTRGQQVTLSCSPISGHRSVSWYQQTPGQGLQFLFEYFSETQRNKGNFPGRFSGRQFSNSRSEMNVSTLELGDSALYLCASSLGPDRGFGNQPQHFGDGTRLSIL.

This chain uses TRBV5-4 with TRBJ2-7; 15 nucleotides align to TRBD2. The CDR3 sequence is 16 residues long. Trimming at V came to 0 bases and at J to 12 bases, leaving 10 bases not matched to a gene. CDR1 is SGHNT and CDR2 is YYREEE in the germline V gene (reference sequence). The CDR3 DNA follows: TGTGCCAGCAGCTTGGAACCGGGACTAGCGGGAGGATCCCCGTACGTC. Residues: CASSLEPGLAGGSPYV.

J is TRBJ2-1 and V is TRBV11-3, with 11 bases matching TRBD2. Trimming at V came to 3 bases and at J to 8 bases, leaving 3 bases not matched to a gene. Germline V lookup: CDR1 SGHNT, CDR2 YENEEA. The CDR3 consists of 14 residues. This CDR3 is CASSFSGRGYEQFF. CDR3 in DNA: TGTGCCAGCAGCTTTAGCGGGAGGGGCTATGAGCAGTTCTTC.

The rearrangement joins TRBV28 to TRBJ2-7, with 11 positions matching TRBD2. V trimming: 6 bases; J trimming: 5 bases; junction bases outside the gene matches: 6. Germline values: CDR1 MDHEN, CDR2 SYDVKM. The length of the CDR3 is 14 residues. CDR3 sequence (DNA): TGTGCCAGCAGCAGTAGCGGGAGGGCCCACGAGCAGTACTTC. This gives the protein CASSSSGRAHEQYF.

This chain joins TRBV6-1 and TRBJ2-7, with TRBD1 matching over 9 bases. The CDR3 totals 15 residues. The V gene end was trimmed by 6 bases and the J gene end by 0 bases; junction bases not matched to a gene: 6. Germline CDR1 MNHNS, CDR2 SASEGT. The CDR3 region is CASREGQGVSYEQYV. The CDR3 nucleotides read TGTGCCAGCAGGGAGGGACAGGGTGTCTCCTACGAGCAGTACGTC.